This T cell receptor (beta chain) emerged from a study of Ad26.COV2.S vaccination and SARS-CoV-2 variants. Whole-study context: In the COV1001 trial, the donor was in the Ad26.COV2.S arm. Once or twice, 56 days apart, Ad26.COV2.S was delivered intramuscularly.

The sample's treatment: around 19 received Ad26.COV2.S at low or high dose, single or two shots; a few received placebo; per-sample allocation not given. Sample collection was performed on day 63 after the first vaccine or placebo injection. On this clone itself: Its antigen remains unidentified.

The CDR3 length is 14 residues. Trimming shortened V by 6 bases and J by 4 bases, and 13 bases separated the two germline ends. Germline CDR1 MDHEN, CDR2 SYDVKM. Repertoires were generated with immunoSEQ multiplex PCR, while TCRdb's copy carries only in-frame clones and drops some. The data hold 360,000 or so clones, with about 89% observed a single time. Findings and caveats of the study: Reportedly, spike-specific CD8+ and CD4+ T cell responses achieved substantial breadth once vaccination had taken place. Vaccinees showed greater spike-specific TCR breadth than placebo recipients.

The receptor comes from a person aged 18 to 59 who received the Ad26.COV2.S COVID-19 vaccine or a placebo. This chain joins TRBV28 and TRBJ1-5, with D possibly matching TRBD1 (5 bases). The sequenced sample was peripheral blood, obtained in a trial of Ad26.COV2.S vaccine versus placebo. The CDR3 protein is CASSRGHSNQPQHF. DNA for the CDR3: TGTGCCAGCAGCCGCGGACACTCTAATCAGCCCCAGCATTTT.